This TCR beta chain was sequenced during a study of blood T cells in healthy people across ages. Findings and caveats of the study: Relative to aged donors, long-lived donors carried more naive CD4+ cells and displayed higher diversity.

A second PCR, run for about 6 to 11 cycles, used a sample-barcoded 5' primer plus a J-beta primer mix. Every cDNA molecule bore a tag from a template-switch adaptor containing 12 random nucleotides. Using its own MiXCR run on the 5' RACE reads, TCRdb lists one record per CDR3 protein. The sample carries 1.5 million to 2 million distinct CDR3 sequences, roughly 28% recorded once. Regarding this clonotype: The antigen is not known. Just one base apart from a much larger clone, this may be a read error.

This CDR3 region has 17 residues. In germline, CDR1 is SGHRS, CDR2 YFSETQ. Extraction of total RNA produced a minimum of 5 micrograms from each sample. This receptor was identified in a woman aged 25 to 39 in good health. The rearrangement uses TRBV5-1 and TRBJ2-6; 9 positions match TRBD1. The material sequenced was blood. The CDR3, as DNA: TGCGCCAGCAGCTTGGGACAGGGGGGCTCTGGGACCAACGTCCTGACTTTC. Translating it yields CASSLGQGGSGTNVLTF.